These T cell receptor beta chains were read from a single sample in a study of PD-1 blockade in classical Hodgkin lymphoma. Sequencing used immunoSEQ multiplex PCR; TCRdb keeps in-frame clones, though not all of them. This table has under 40,000 clones, 81% appearing once. The sample was peripheral blood mononuclear cells (PBMCs), taken before the fourth cycle of nivolumab. The receptor set was obtained from a human donor with classical Hodgkin lymphoma. Each CDR3 is given with its conserved first and last residue. The D gene is left open where the match is weak. The listing skips clone size in some rows; elsewhere it reads once, few, many or a size class.

v_call: TRBV5-1
clone_size: -
j_call: TRBJ2-3
d_call: TRBD2
cdr3_aa: CASRQRLAESDTQYF
cdr3_nt: TGCGCCAGCAGACAACGACTAGCGGAGTCCGATACGCAGTATTTT

v_call: TRBV28
clone_size: -
j_call: TRBJ2-7
d_call: -
cdr3_aa: CASNHVTISYEQYF
cdr3_nt: TGTGCCAGCAACCACGTCACTATCTCCTACGAGCAGTACTTC

v_call: TRBV15
clone_size: -
j_call: TRBJ1-2
d_call: -
cdr3_aa: CATSRDDSGYGYTF
cdr3_nt: TGTGCCACCAGCAGAGATGACAGTGGGTATGGCTACACCTTC

v_call: TRBV5-6
clone_size: -
j_call: TRBJ2-7
d_call: -
cdr3_aa: CASSLKAYEQYF
cdr3_nt: TGTGCCAGCAGCTTGAAAGCCTACGAGCAGTACTTC

v_call: TRBV2
clone_size: -
j_call: TRBJ1-5
d_call: -
cdr3_aa: CARFSRFLHQPQHF
cdr3_nt: TGTGCCAGATTTAGTAGGTTTCTCCATCAGCCCCAGCATTTT

v_call: TRBV6-1
clone_size: -
j_call: TRBJ2-7
d_call: TRBD1
cdr3_aa: CASSEIGTGYEQYF
cdr3_nt: TGTGCCAGCAGTGAAATCGGGACAGGCTACGAGCAGTACTTC

v_call: TRBV2
clone_size: -
j_call: TRBJ2-1
d_call: -
cdr3_aa: CASSEEGSFNNEQFF
cdr3_nt: TGTGCCAGCAGTGAAGAGGGGTCCTTTAACAATGAGCAGTTCTTC

v_call: TRBV5-6
clone_size: once
j_call: TRBJ1-6
d_call: -
cdr3_aa: CASSLEGGGSPLHF
cdr3_nt: TGTGCCAGCAGCTTGGAGGGCGGTGGTTCACCCCTCCACTTT

v_call: TRBV6-1
clone_size: -
j_call: TRBJ2-3
d_call: TRBD2
cdr3_aa: CASSEMSGGATDTQYF
cdr3_nt: TGTGCCAGCAGTGAAATGAGCGGGGGGGCAACAGATACGCAGTATTTT

v_call: TRBV15
clone_size: -
j_call: TRBJ2-1
d_call: -
cdr3_aa: CATRSASSYNEQFF
cdr3_nt: TGTGCCACCCGCTCGGCCAGCTCCTACAATGAGCAGTTCTTC

v_call: TRBV5-6
clone_size: -
j_call: TRBJ2-7
d_call: TRBD2
cdr3_aa: CASSWGTSGRAYEQYF
cdr3_nt: TGTGCCAGCAGCTGGGGGACTAGCGGGAGGGCCTACGAGCAGTACTTC

v_call: TRBV12-5
clone_size: -
j_call: TRBJ2-2
d_call: -
cdr3_aa: CASGLDLVLNTGELFF
cdr3_nt: TGTGCTAGTGGCTTGGACCTTGTCCTGAACACCGGGGAGCTGTTTTTT

v_call: TRBV11-3
clone_size: few
j_call: TRBJ1-2
d_call: -
cdr3_aa: CASSQAGIYGYTF
cdr3_nt: TGTGCCAGCTCCCAGGCCGGGATCTATGGCTACACCTTC

v_call: TRBV14
clone_size: -
j_call: TRBJ2-1
d_call: TRBD2
cdr3_aa: CASNKRGSSYNEQFF
cdr3_nt: TGTGCCAGCAACAAGCGGGGGAGCTCCTACAATGAGCAGTTCTTC

v_call: TRBV28
clone_size: -
j_call: TRBJ2-4
d_call: -
cdr3_aa: CASSPIGSGLAKNIQYF
cdr3_nt: TGTGCCAGCAGTCCCATCGGCTCAGGGCTAGCCAAAAACATTCAGTACTTC

v_call: TRBV19
clone_size: -
j_call: TRBJ2-1
d_call: TRBD1
cdr3_aa: CASIRTGGNEQFF
cdr3_nt: TGTGCCAGTATAAGGACAGGGGGCAATGAGCAGTTCTTC

v_call: TRBV7-2
clone_size: -
j_call: TRBJ2-2
d_call: TRBD2
cdr3_aa: CASAGGRATGELFF
cdr3_nt: TGTGCCTCCGCGGGGGGGAGGGCCACCGGGGAGCTGTTTTTT

v_call: TRBV19
clone_size: -
j_call: TRBJ1-5
d_call: -
cdr3_aa: CARVSTERGTNQPQHF
cdr3_nt: TGTGCCAGGGTTTCTACTGAGAGGGGGACCAATCAGCCCCAGCATTTT

v_call: TRBV7-8
clone_size: -
j_call: TRBJ2-3
d_call: -
cdr3_aa: CASSTGAREEGDTQYF
cdr3_nt: TGTGCCAGCAGCACGGGGGCCCGGGAGGAGGGAGATACGCAGTATTTT

v_call: TRBV29-1
clone_size: -
j_call: TRBJ1-2
d_call: -
cdr3_aa: CSVEAGVSRYGYTF
cdr3_nt: TGCAGCGTTGAAGCGGGAGTCAGCCGCTATGGCTACACCTTC

v_call: TRBV10-3
clone_size: -
j_call: TRBJ2-5
d_call: TRBD1
cdr3_aa: CAISELATGRQETQYF
cdr3_nt: TGTGCCATCAGTGAATTAGCGACAGGGAGACAAGAGACCCAGTACTTC

v_call: TRBV5-1
clone_size: -
j_call: TRBJ2-3
d_call: -
cdr3_aa: CASSFTKGGTDTQYF
cdr3_nt: TGCGCCAGCAGCTTTACGAAAGGAGGCACAGATACGCAGTATTTT

v_call: TRBV27
clone_size: -
j_call: TRBJ1-4
d_call: -
cdr3_aa: CASSLSWPAPLVLFF
cdr3_nt: TGTGCCAGCAGTTTATCGTGGCCCGCTCCTTTAGTGCTGTTTTTT

v_call: TRBV5-5
clone_size: -
j_call: TRBJ1-5
d_call: TRBD1
cdr3_aa: CASSPWTGYSNQPQHF
cdr3_nt: TGTGCCAGCAGCCCTTGGACAGGATATAGCAATCAGCCCCAGCATTTT

v_call: TRBV7-9
clone_size: once
j_call: TRBJ2-1
d_call: -
cdr3_aa: CASSLLASSYNEQFF
cdr3_nt: TGTGCCAGCAGCTTACTAGCGAGTTCCTACAATGAGCAGTTCTTC

v_call: TRBV4-3
clone_size: -
j_call: TRBJ1-1
d_call: TRBD1
cdr3_aa: CASSQDRRGLITEAFF
cdr3_nt: TGCGCCAGCAGCCAAGATCGGAGGGGGCTTATCACTGAAGCTTTCTTT

v_call: TRBV18
clone_size: -
j_call: TRBJ2-3
d_call: -
cdr3_aa: CASSRPGESDTQYF
cdr3_nt: TGTGCCAGCTCACGGCCGGGAGAGTCAGATACGCAGTATTTT

v_call: TRBV6-4
clone_size: medium-sized
j_call: TRBJ2-2
d_call: -
cdr3_aa: CASSDSEDSTGELFF
cdr3_nt: TGTGCCAGCAGTGACTCAGAGGACAGCACCGGGGAGCTGTTTTTT

v_call: TRBV7-2
clone_size: -
j_call: TRBJ1-1
d_call: TRBD1
cdr3_aa: CASSFFRGPNTEAFF
cdr3_nt: TGTGCCAGCAGCTTTTTTAGGGGGCCCAACACTGAAGCTTTCTTT

v_call: TRBV7-2
clone_size: -
j_call: TRBJ1-2
d_call: TRBD1
cdr3_aa: CASSYGTGNGYTF
cdr3_nt: TGTGCCAGCAGCTACGGGACAGGCAATGGCTACACCTTC

v_call: TRBV11-1
clone_size: -
j_call: TRBJ2-7
d_call: -
cdr3_aa: CASSLSLYEQYF
cdr3_nt: TGTGCCAGCAGCTTATCCCTCTACGAGCAGTACTTC

v_call: TRBV27
clone_size: -
j_call: TRBJ1-6
d_call: -
cdr3_aa: CASSRADYGGYNSPLHF
cdr3_nt: TGTGCCAGCAGTAGAGCCGACTATGGGGGTTATAATTCACCCCTCCACTTT

v_call: TRBV5-6
clone_size: -
j_call: TRBJ2-5
d_call: TRBD1
cdr3_aa: CASSLSGRGETQYF
cdr3_nt: TGTGCCAGCAGCTTGTCCGGCAGGGGGGAGACCCAGTACTTC

v_call: TRBV5-6
clone_size: -
j_call: TRBJ2-3
d_call: -
cdr3_aa: CASSYTLSASTDTQYF
cdr3_nt: TGTGCCAGCAGCTACACCTTAAGCGCCAGCACAGATACGCAGTATTTT

v_call: TRBV4-3
clone_size: -
j_call: TRBJ2-7
d_call: TRBD1
cdr3_aa: CASSQEGGGQGIHEQYF
cdr3_nt: TGCGCCAGCAGCCAAGAGGGCGGGGGACAGGGTATCCACGAGCAGTACTTC

v_call: TRBV5-4
clone_size: -
j_call: TRBJ2-5
d_call: -
cdr3_aa: CASSSLLGPKDYQETQYF
cdr3_nt: TGTGCCAGCAGCTCACTACTGGGACCCAAGGACTACCAAGAGACCCAGTACTTC

v_call: TRBV7-3
clone_size: -
j_call: TRBJ2-1
d_call: TRBD2
cdr3_aa: CASSVTSGAKQFF
cdr3_nt: TGTGCCAGCAGCGTCACTAGCGGAGCCAAGCAGTTCTTC

v_call: TRBV11-2
clone_size: -
j_call: TRBJ2-3
d_call: -
cdr3_aa: CASSLDLAWADTQYF
cdr3_nt: TGTGCCAGCAGCTTAGATCTGGCGTGGGCAGATACGCAGTATTTT

v_call: TRBV28
clone_size: -
j_call: TRBJ1-1
d_call: -
cdr3_aa: CASSSGYSEAFF
cdr3_nt: TGTGCCAGCAGTTCGGGTTATTCTGAAGCTTTCTTT

v_call: TRBV7-8
clone_size: -
j_call: TRBJ1-1
d_call: TRBD1
cdr3_aa: CASSFGTGSPEAFF
cdr3_nt: TGTGCCAGCAGCTTCGGGACAGGGTCCCCTGAAGCTTTCTTT

v_call: TRBV7-9
clone_size: -
j_call: TRBJ2-3
d_call: TRBD2
cdr3_aa: CASSLRLAGGTDTQYF
cdr3_nt: TGTGCCAGCAGCCTCCGACTAGCGGGAGGAACAGATACGCAGTATTTT

v_call: TRBV19
clone_size: once
j_call: TRBJ2-2
d_call: -
cdr3_aa: CASSIEVGAYTGELFF
cdr3_nt: TGTGCCAGTAGTATAGAGGTGGGGGCCTACACCGGGGAGCTGTTTTTT

v_call: TRBV27
clone_size: -
j_call: TRBJ2-1
d_call: TRBD1
cdr3_aa: CASSWDRGLNEQFF
cdr3_nt: TGTGCCAGCAGTTGGGACAGGGGACTAAATGAGCAGTTCTTC

v_call: TRBV28
clone_size: medium-sized
j_call: TRBJ1-1
d_call: -
cdr3_aa: CASSFVVVGTEAFF
cdr3_nt: TGTGCCAGCAGTTTTGTTGTGGTAGGCACTGAAGCTTTCTTT

v_call: TRBV19
clone_size: -
j_call: TRBJ1-5
d_call: -
cdr3_aa: CASSIDAEFGQPQHF
cdr3_nt: TGTGCCAGTAGTATAGATGCAGAGTTCGGTCAGCCCCAGCATTTT

v_call: TRBV5-6
clone_size: -
j_call: TRBJ1-3
d_call: -
cdr3_aa: CASSRYGAGNTIYF
cdr3_nt: TGTGCCAGCAGCCGATATGGGGCTGGAAACACCATATATTTT

v_call: TRBV19
clone_size: -
j_call: TRBJ1-5
d_call: -
cdr3_aa: CASTNRGDFNQPQHF
cdr3_nt: TGTGCCAGTACCAATAGGGGGGACTTCAATCAGCCCCAGCATTTT

v_call: TRBV30
clone_size: few
j_call: TRBJ2-7
d_call: -
cdr3_aa: CAWSEIAPSYEQYF
cdr3_nt: TGTGCCTGGAGTGAAATAGCGCCTTCCTACGAGCAGTACTTC

v_call: TRBV30
clone_size: once
j_call: TRBJ2-2
d_call: -
cdr3_aa: CAWSLVPGTGELFF
cdr3_nt: TGTGCCTGGAGCCTCGTCCCGGGCACCGGGGAGCTGTTTTTT

v_call: TRBV27
clone_size: -
j_call: TRBJ2-3
d_call: TRBD1
cdr3_aa: CASSSRQGLFSDTQYF
cdr3_nt: TGTGCCAGCAGTTCCCGACAGGGGTTGTTTTCAGATACGCAGTATTTT

v_call: TRBV6-5
clone_size: -
j_call: TRBJ1-5
d_call: TRBD1
cdr3_aa: CASSPSRQGSQPQHF
cdr3_nt: TGTGCCAGCAGTCCCTCTCGACAGGGTAGTCAGCCCCAGCATTTT

v_call: TRBV6-1
clone_size: -
j_call: TRBJ1-2
d_call: TRBD1
cdr3_aa: CASSEAWTGNGYTF
cdr3_nt: TGTGCCAGCAGTGAAGCTTGGACAGGGAATGGCTACACCTTC

v_call: TRBV10-3
clone_size: -
j_call: TRBJ1-5
d_call: -
cdr3_aa: CAISDLNQPQHF
cdr3_nt: TGTGCCATCAGTGACCTAAATCAGCCCCAGCATTTT

v_call: TRBV11-3
clone_size: -
j_call: TRBJ1-4
d_call: -
cdr3_aa: CASTLQSGEKLFF
cdr3_nt: TGTGCCAGCACCTTACAGTCCGGAGAAAAACTGTTTTTT